What follows describes a single TCR beta chain. The data were taken from a study of technical replicates of blood from a handful of donors. The repertoire was sequenced with immunoSEQ multiplex PCR; TCRdb's copy has only in-frame clones and lacks some. The sample contains around 63,000 clones, 90% to 95% of which appear only once. Input material: PBMCs. This TCR derives from a human donor in good health. Some clones in this sample may be carry-over from other donors' samples.

The CDR3, as DNA: TGCAGCCAAACTAGCGGGAGATGGAATGAGCAGTTCTTC. Translation: CSQTSGRWNEQFF. This sequence joins TRBV29-1 and TRBJ2-1; 11 bases fit TRBD2. This CDR3 has 13 residues. Unmatched junction bases numbered 7, after V lost 8 bases and J lost 7 bases. Germline-derived CDR1 and CDR2 are SQVTM and ANQGSEA.